This T cell receptor beta chain originates from a study of blood T cell repertoires in COVID-19. Across the whole study: PBMCs, B-cell-depleted T cells, or T cells were the source of the cDNA or gDNA that made up the material.

The method was immunoSEQ multiplex PCR; TCRdb's version includes in-frame clones alone and lacks a portion of them. The sample has a few hundred thousand clones, approximately 90% seen once. The CDR3 spans 15 residues. The germline V gene has CDR1 SNHLY and CDR2 FYNNEI. V lost 3 bases and J lost 0; bases outside the gene matches: 5. The chain carries TRBV2 and TRBJ2-7, with TRBD2 identical over 7 bases. The sample comprised PBMCs or T cells enriched from blood (not recorded which). The TCR originated in a young man who had recovered from COVID-19. DNA of the CDR3: TGTGCCAGCAGTGACTGGGGAGGGAACTCCTACGAGCAGTACTTC. It translates to CASSDWGGNSYEQYF.